This T cell receptor beta chain originates from a study of blood T cell repertoires in COVID-19. The germline gives CDR1 SGHRS, CDR2 YFSETQ. The CDR3 extends over 14 amino acids. V dropped 4 bases and J dropped 2 bases, with 9 bases sitting between them. Two consecutive negative NP/OP PCR tests, clearance, or resolved symptoms defined Cohort 3 recovery. Assay used: immunoSEQ multiplex PCR; TCRdb lists only in-frame clones, some missing. There are around 300,000 clones in the sample; around 90% occur only once, and about 1% lies in the top ten. The gene calls are TRBV5-1 and TRBJ2-2; perhaps TRBD2 as D (5 bases). This sequence was found in a woman under 40 who had recovered from COVID-19. The sequencing sample was made of PBMCs or T cells enriched from blood (not recorded which). CDR3 sequence: CASSDYSNTGELFF. The CDR3 DNA reads as TGCGCCAGCAGCGACTACTCTAACACCGGGGAGCTGTTTTTT. Looking up the rest from reference TRBV5-1 and TRBJ2-2 gives the full variable domain: KAGVTQTPRYLIKTRGQQVTLSCSPISGHRSVSWYQQTPGQGLQFLFEYFSETQRNKGNFPGRFSGRQFSNSRSEMNVSTLELGDSALYLCASSDYSNTGELFFGEGSRLTVL.